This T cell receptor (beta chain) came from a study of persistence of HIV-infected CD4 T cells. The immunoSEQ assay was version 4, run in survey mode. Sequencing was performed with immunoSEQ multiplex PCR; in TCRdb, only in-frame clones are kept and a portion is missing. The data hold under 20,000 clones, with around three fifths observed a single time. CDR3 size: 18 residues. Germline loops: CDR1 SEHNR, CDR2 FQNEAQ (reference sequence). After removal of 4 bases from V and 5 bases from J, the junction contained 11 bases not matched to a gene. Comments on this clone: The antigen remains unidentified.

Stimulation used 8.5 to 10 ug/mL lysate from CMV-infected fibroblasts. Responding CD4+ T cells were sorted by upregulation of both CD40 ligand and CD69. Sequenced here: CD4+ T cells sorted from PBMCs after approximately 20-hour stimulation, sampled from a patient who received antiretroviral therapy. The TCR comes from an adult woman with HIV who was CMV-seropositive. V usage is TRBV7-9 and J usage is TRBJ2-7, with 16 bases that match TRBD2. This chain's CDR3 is CASSWTGTSGGEANEQYV. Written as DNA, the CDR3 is TGTGCCAGCAGCTGGACCGGGACTAGCGGGGGGGAGGCCAACGAGCAGTACGTC.